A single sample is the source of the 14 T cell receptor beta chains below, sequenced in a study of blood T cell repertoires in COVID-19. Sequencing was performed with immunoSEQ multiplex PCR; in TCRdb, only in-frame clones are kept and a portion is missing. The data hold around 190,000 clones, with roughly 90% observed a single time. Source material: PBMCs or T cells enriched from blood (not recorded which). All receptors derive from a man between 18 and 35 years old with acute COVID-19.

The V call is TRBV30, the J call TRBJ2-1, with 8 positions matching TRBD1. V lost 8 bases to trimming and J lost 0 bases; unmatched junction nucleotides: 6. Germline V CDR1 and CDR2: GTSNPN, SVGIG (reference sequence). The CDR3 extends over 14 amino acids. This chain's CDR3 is CAGWDRNSYNEQFF. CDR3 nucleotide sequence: TGTGCCGGATGGGACAGGAACTCCTACAATGAGCAGTTCTTC. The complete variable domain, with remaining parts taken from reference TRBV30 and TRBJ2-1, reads SQTIHQWPATLVQPVGSPLSLECTVEGTSNPNLYWYRQAAGRGLQLLFYSVGIGQISSEVPQNLSASRPQDRQFILSSKKLLLSDSGFYLCAGWDRNSYNEQFFGPGTRLTVL.

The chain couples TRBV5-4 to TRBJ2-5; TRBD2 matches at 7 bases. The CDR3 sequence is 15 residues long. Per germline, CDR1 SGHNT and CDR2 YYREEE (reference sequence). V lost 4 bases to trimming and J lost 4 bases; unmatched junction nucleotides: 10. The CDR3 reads CASSPAGEGGETQYF. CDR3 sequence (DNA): TGTGCCAGCAGCCCGGCGGGGGAGGGTGGAGAGACCCAGTACTTC.

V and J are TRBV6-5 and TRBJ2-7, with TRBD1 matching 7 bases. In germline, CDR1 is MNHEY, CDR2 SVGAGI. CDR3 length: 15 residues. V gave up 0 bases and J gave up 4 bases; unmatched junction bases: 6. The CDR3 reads CASSYSETGPYEQYF. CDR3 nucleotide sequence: TGTGCCAGCAGTTACTCAGAGACAGGGCCTTACGAGCAGTACTTC.

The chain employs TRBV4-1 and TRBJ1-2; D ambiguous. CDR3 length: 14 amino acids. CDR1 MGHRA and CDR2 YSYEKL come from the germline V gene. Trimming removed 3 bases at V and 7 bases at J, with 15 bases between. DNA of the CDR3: TGCGCCAGCAGCCACGCCTCGGGGAGCGGTGGCTACACCTTC. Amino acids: CASSHASGSGGYTF.

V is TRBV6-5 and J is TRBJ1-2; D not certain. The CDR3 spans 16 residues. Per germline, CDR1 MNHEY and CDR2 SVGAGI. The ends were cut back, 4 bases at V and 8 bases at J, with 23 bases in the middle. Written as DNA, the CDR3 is TGTGCCAGCAGTTCCCCCGTTCCGAACGGGAGGCTAGGCTACACCTTC. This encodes CASSSPVPNGRLGYTF.

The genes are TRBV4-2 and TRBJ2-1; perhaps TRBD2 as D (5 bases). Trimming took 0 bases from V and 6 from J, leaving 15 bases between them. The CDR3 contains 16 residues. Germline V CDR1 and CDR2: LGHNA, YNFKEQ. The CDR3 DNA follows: TGTGCCAGCAGCCAAGATCAAGCGGATCCGGTCAATGAGCAGTTCTTC. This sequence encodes CASSQDQADPVNEQFF.

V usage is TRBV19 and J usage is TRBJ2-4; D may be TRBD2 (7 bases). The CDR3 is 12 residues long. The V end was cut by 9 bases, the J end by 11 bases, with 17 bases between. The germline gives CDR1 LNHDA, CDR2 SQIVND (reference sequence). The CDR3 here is CARASGGGFQYF. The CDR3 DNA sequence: TGTGCCAGAGCGTCGGGGGGCGGCTTTCAGTACTTC.

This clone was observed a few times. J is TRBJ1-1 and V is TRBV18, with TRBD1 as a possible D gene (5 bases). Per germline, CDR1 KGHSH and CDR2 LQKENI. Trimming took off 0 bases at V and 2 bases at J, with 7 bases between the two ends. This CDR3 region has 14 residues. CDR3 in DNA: TGTGCCAGCTCACCACCTACAGGAAACACTGAAGCTTTCTTT. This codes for CASSPPTGNTEAFF. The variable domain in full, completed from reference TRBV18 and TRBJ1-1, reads NAGVMQNPRHLVRRRGQEARLRCSPMKGHSHVYWYRQLPEEGLKFMVYLQKENIIDESGMPKERFSAEFPKEGPSILRIQQVVRGDSAAYFCASSPPTGNTEAFFGQGTRLTVV.

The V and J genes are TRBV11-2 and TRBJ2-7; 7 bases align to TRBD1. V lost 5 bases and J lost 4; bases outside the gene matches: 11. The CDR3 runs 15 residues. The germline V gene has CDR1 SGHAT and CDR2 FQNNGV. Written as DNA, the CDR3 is TGTGCCAGCAGCCACAGGGGCCGGAACCCTTACGAGCAGTACTTC. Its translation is CASSHRGRNPYEQYF.

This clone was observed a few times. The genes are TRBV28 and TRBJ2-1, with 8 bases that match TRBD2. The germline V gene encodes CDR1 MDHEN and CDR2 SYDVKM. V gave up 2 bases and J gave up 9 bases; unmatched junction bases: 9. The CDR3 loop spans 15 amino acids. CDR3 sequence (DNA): TGTGCCAGCAGTTTAAGCGCTAGCGGGTCCGGTGAGCAGTTCTTC. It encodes CASSLSASGSGEQFF.

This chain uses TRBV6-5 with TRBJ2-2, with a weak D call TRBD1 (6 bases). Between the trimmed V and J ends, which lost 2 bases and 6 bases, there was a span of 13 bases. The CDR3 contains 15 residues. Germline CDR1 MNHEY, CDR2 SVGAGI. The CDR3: CASSYATGKAGELFF. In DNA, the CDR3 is TGTGCCAGCAGTTACGCCACAGGGAAGGCCGGGGAGCTGTTTTTT.

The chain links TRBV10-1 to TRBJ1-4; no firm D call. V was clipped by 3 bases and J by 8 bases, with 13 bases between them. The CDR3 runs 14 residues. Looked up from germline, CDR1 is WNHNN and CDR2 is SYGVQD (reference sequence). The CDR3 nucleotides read TGCGCCAGCAGTGATGAGGGAACGGGCGAAAAACTGTTTTTT. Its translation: CASSDEGTGEKLFF.

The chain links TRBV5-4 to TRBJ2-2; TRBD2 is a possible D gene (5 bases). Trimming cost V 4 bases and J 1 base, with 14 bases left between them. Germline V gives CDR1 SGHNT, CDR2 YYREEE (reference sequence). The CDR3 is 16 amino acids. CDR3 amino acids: CASSVSGLQNTGELFF. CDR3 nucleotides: TGTGCCAGCAGCGTATCCGGACTCCAGAACACCGGGGAGCTGTTTTTT.

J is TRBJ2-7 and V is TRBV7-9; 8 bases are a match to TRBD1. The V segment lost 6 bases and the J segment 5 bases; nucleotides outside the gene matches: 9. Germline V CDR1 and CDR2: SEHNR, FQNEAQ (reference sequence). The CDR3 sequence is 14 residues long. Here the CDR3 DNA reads TGTGCCAGCAGAGGACAGGGCGGCAGTAACGAGCAGTACTTC. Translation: CASRGQGGSNEQYF.